The 17 T cell receptor beta chains listed next were all sequenced from one sample in a study of cytomegalovirus exposure and HLA in healthy donors. TCRdb's copy holds only in-frame clones and misses some; the assay was immunoSEQ multiplex PCR. The sample has about 360,000 clones, roughly 88% seen once; the top ten hold over 0.75%. The sequenced material came from PBMCs. The receptors derive from a woman under 30 in good health and CMV-seronegative.

The chain is built from TRBV4-1 and TRBJ1-1, with D uncertain. CDR3 length equals 16 residues. With 4 bases removed from V and 5 bases from J, the gap between germline ends came to 20 bases. Looked up from germline, CDR1 is MGHRA and CDR2 is YSYEKL. CDR3 DNA sequence: TGCGCCAGCAGCCCTGGGAGGGATAGGGCCAGGACTGAAGCTTTCTTT. Its protein product is CASSPGRDRARTEAFF.

CDR3 sequence reads: CASSPPGGTALNYGYTF. CDR3 nucleotides: TGTGCCAGCAGCCCTCCAGGGGGGACAGCGCTAAACTATGGCTACACCTTC. J is TRBJ1-2 and V is TRBV7-9, with 7 bases that match TRBD1. V was clipped by 5 bases and J by 2 bases; unmatched bases: 14. The CDR3 is 17 residues long. CDR1 and CDR2 from the germline V gene are SEHNR and FQNEAQ (reference sequence).

The V call is TRBV5-8, the J call TRBJ2-2; D is undetermined. V dropped 5 bases and J dropped 4 bases, with 12 bases sitting between them. There are 14 residues in the CDR3. Germline assignment: CDR1 SGHTS and CDR2 YDEGEE. The CDR3 sequence: CASRPRSITGELFF. The CDR3, as DNA: TGTGCCAGCAGACCCCGGTCGATCACCGGGGAGCTGTTTTTT.

In this sample, this clone turned up a few times. V gene TRBV10-2 combines with J gene TRBJ1-1, with 10 bases matching TRBD1. The germline gives CDR1 WSHSY, CDR2 SAAADI. This CDR3 is built from 17 residues. After removal of 4 bases from V and 0 bases from J, the junction contained 8 bases not matched to a gene. The CDR3 nucleotides read TGCGCCAGCAGTGTGACAGGGGGCCGGGGCGTGAACACTGAAGCTTTCTTT. This sequence encodes CASSVTGGRGVNTEAFF.

The V call is TRBV2, the J call TRBJ1-2, with D possibly matching TRBD1 (6 bases). CDR1 SNHLY and CDR2 FYNNEI come from the germline V gene. Trimming cost V 7 bases and J 4 bases, with 10 bases left between them. The CDR3 is 12 residues long. This CDR3 reads CASITGPYGYTF. The CDR3 region has the DNA TGTGCCAGCATTACAGGGCCCTATGGCTACACCTTC.

The chain uses TRBV5-1 and TRBJ1-5; 9 bases agree with TRBD1. The length of the CDR3 is 15 residues. With V trimmed by 3 bases and J by 5 bases, 6 bases remained unmatched. From germline, CDR1 is SGHRS and CDR2 YFSETQ. The CDR3 spells CASSSGTGRDQPQHF. Written as DNA, the CDR3 is TGCGCCAGCAGCTCTGGGACAGGGAGAGATCAGCCCCAGCATTTT.

The CDR3 nucleotides are TGTGCCTGGACTCCTGGGCCTTCGCAAAATGGCTACACCTTC. This gives the protein CAWTPGPSQNGYTF. The genes are TRBV30 and TRBJ1-2; D remains unclear. Trimming cost V 4 bases and J 6 bases, with 18 bases left between them. CDR3 length: 14 residues. Germline V gene data show CDR1 as GTSNPN and CDR2 as SVGIG (reference sequence).

This clone showed up just a few times. V and J are TRBV28 and TRBJ1-1, with 8 bases matching TRBD1. The CDR3 contains 14 residues. The J segment lost 3 bases and the V segment lost 7 bases, leaving 7 bases of the junction unmatched. Germline CDR1 and CDR2: MDHEN and SYDVKM. CDR3 residues: CASTTGGWDTEAFF. For the CDR3, the DNA is TGTGCCAGCACCACAGGGGGATGGGACACTGAAGCTTTCTTT.

This chain links TRBV18 with TRBJ1-2; tentatively, D is TRBD1 (5 bases). The CDR3 is made up of 15 amino acids. Trimming shortened V by 8 bases and J by 5 bases, and 21 bases separated the two germline ends. Germline values: CDR1 KGHSH, CDR2 LQKENI. The CDR3 loop is CASPSTWAGPYGYTF. CDR3 bases: TGTGCCAGCCCCTCGACTTGGGCAGGGCCATATGGCTACACCTTC.

The chain carries TRBV4-2 and TRBJ2-5; 11 nucleotides line up with TRBD2. CDR1 is LGHNA, CDR2 YNFKEQ, per germline. The CDR3 has 16 amino acids. The junction had 8 bases not matched to a gene; V was cut back by 4 bases and J by 4 bases. CDR3 in amino acids: CASSLLKLAGGETQYF. In nucleotides, the CDR3 is TGTGCCAGCAGCCTCCTTAAGCTAGCGGGGGGAGAGACCCAGTACTTC.

The chain has TRBV28 and TRBJ2-5; 15 bases are a match to TRBD2. The CDR3 extends over 16 amino acids. Germline V gives CDR1 MDHEN, CDR2 SYDVKM. Trimming cost V 5 bases and J 6 bases; bases outside gene matches: 7. This chain's CDR3 is CASSLGLAGGLKTQYF. CDR3 sequence (DNA): TGTGCCAGCAGTCTTGGACTAGCGGGAGGGTTGAAGACCCAGTACTTC.

The chain uses TRBV27 and TRBJ2-4, with TRBD1 matching over 8 bases. V dropped 3 bases and J dropped 8; count of bases not matched to a gene: 3. This CDR3 has 13 residues. Germline CDR1 reads MNHEY; CDR2 reads SMNVEV (reference sequence). The CDR3 DNA reads as TGTGCCAGCAGTTTGGACAGGGCCCACATTCAGTACTTC. It is translated as CASSLDRAHIQYF.

J is TRBJ1-2 and V is TRBV29-1, with D uncertain. V dropped 6 bases and J dropped 1 base, with 9 bases sitting between them. This CDR3 comprises 12 residues. Per the germline V gene, CDR1 is SQVTM and CDR2 is ANQGSEA. The CDR3 here is CSVSGDNYGYTF. CDR3 sequence (DNA): TGCAGCGTCAGCGGGGATAACTATGGCTACACCTTC.

The gene calls are TRBV9 and TRBJ2-3; 11 positions match TRBD2. With 0 bases clipped from V and 8 bases from J, the junction kept 8 bases outside the gene matches. This CDR3 contains 16 residues. Germline V gene sequence: CDR1 SGDLS, CDR2 YYNGEE. The CDR3: CASSVGGLAVRGTQYF. CDR3 DNA sequence: TGTGCCAGCAGCGTAGGGGGACTAGCGGTGAGGGGTACGCAGTATTTT.

V usage is TRBV29-1 and J usage is TRBJ2-1; D unclear. Germline V gene data show CDR1 as SQVTM and CDR2 as ANQGSEA. V lost 3 bases, J lost 0 bases, and 6 bases lay in between. The CDR3 spans 13 residues. The CDR3 region is CSVDSGSYNEQFF. In DNA form, the CDR3 reads TGCAGCGTTGATAGTGGCTCCTACAATGAGCAGTTCTTC.

The chain links TRBV18 to TRBJ1-2; a weak D match, TRBD1 (5 bases). From germline, CDR1 is KGHSH and CDR2 LQKENI. The germline V and J ends were trimmed by 0 bases and 3 bases, with 11 bases remaining between them. The CDR3 totals 15 residues. The CDR3 region is CASSPPWGSYYGYTF. The CDR3 DNA is TGTGCCAGCTCACCACCTTGGGGCAGCTACTATGGCTACACCTTC.

This chain connects TRBV4-1 to TRBJ1-5; D is unclear. This CDR3 spans 15 amino acids. V lost 2 bases, J lost 5 bases, and 13 bases lay in between. The germline V gene has CDR1 MGHRA and CDR2 YSYEKL. CDR3 sequence reads: CASSQSPFIDQPQHF. The CDR3 region has the DNA TGCGCCAGCAGCCAATCTCCCTTTATTGATCAGCCCCAGCATTTT.